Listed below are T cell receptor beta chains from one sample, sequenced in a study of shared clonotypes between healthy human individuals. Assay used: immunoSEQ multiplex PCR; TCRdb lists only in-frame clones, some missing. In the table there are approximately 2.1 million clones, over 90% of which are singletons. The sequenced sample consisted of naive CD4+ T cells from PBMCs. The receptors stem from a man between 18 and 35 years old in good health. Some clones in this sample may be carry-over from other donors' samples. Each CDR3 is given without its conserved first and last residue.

ASSIGLGRSGTEAF	14	TRBV19
ASRGLEVTQY	10	TRBV25-1
ASSLVQGALGNTEAF	15	TRBV5-1
ASSRIQSAIASLDNEQF	17	TRBV7-9
ASSLYQGRTDTQY	13	TRBV5-6
ASSLNNGYNEQF	12	TRBV7-2
ASSKADDSSGSLGEQF	16	TRBV21-1
ASSLTSGRGNEQF	13	TRBV11-2
ASNSGRYTGELF	12	TRBV19
ATQGADTGELF	11	TRBV28
ASSDSSQDYEQY	12	TRBV6-4
ASSLPNRGAEQY	12	TRBV5-6
ASSIGQPTNTGELF	14	TRBV19
ASSEEGNYGYT	11	TRBV6-1
ASRTVSGANVLT	12	TRBV5-5
AISSTSGADTQY	12	TRBV10-3
ASSLGQGAPEAF	12	TRBV5-4
ASSLGDGPYEQY	12	TRBV5-4
ASSPDMSETQY	11	TRBV5-1
ASSLGLREKLF	11	TRBV11-2
ASSPLSLSNEQF	12	TRBV18
ASSQALYVSNQPQH	14	TRBV4-1
ASSSTRQVGEQY	12	TRBV28
ASISSGPGNTIY	12	TRBV28
ASSSGPNEQF	10	TRBV28
ASSSGQGARGYT	12	TRBV6-5
ASSPQGKGGDEKLF	14	TRBV5-1
VSTTSGAYEQY	11	TRBV28
ASSRLSGQVTIY	12	TRBV7-6
ASSLGVGSTGELF	13	TRBV5-1
ASSQEGGNSYNEQF	14	TRBV4-3
AWSVRGMWETQY	12	TRBV30
AWTQFVQTTLNTEAF	15	TRBV30
ASSLSGSSYEQY	12	TRBV5-4
ASNPGSDYNEQF	12	TRBV5-8
ASSQGGLAGAYNEQF	15	TRBV4-1
ASSFGDYEQY	10	TRBV7-9
ASSLGPRGEQY	11	TRBV11-3
SVEGGDGTFYGYT	13	TRBV29-1
ASSTLRDRGHEQY	13	TRBV28
ASTPSGSVAEAF	12	TRBV27
ASSLSGSNTGELF	13	TRBV5-1
ASSLVQATNEKLF	13	TRBV5-1
ASSPRNYGYT	10	TRBV28
ASSLVAGQRVADTQY	15	TRBV5-1
ASSRYYEQY	9	TRBV28
ASTREPSPRTEAF	13	TRBV6-5
ASSEAWTGTAAF	12	TRBV6-1
ASSLAGPGDGYT	12	TRBV5-1
ASSEAWGEQY	10	TRBV6-1